The rows below give T cell receptor beta chains drawn from one sample of a study of regulatory T cells in long-lasting Graves disease. TCRdb re-called the multiplex PCR reads through MiXCR, storing one row per CDR3 protein. The data show over 500,000 distinct CDR3 sequences, 15% to 20% seen once. These data also formed part of another study, on T cells in Graves' hyperthyroidism and ophthalmopathy.

The sample consisted of peripheral blood mononuclear cells (PBMCs), taken at new diagnosis, from a patient treated with antithyroid drugs. The origin of the receptors is a woman aged 30 to 39 with Graves disease. Both conserved end residues are part of each CDR3. D genes are given only for firm matches. The size of a clone is reported for some rows only, either as once, few or many, or as a class for expanded clones.

>many|NA|TRBJ1-5|TRBV12-3/TRBV12-4
CASRRGNQPQHF
TGTGCCAGCAGGCGCGGGAATCAGCCCCAGCATTTT
>NA|NA|TRBJ1-5|TRBV28
CASSFPRLAQPQHF
TGTGCCAGCAGTTTCCCCAGGCTTGCTCAGCCCCAGCATTTT
>many|TRBD2|TRBJ2-1|TRBV27
CASSLATSPVYEQFF
TGTGCCAGCAGTTTGGCGACTAGCCCGGTATATGAGCAGTTCTTC
>many|TRBD1|TRBJ1-5|TRBV3-1
CASSGTGNNQPQHF
TGTGCCAGCAGCGGGACAGGGAACAATCAGCCCCAGCATTTT
>NA|TRBD1|TRBJ2-4|TRBV11-2
CASSLGQGRQQTYIQYF
TGTGCCAGCAGCTTAGGACAGGGGAGACAACAAACCTACATTCAGTACTTC
>many|TRBD2|TRBJ2-7|TRBV28
CASRAALAGWYEQYF
TGTGCCAGCAGGGCAGCCTTAGCGGGATGGTACGAGCAGTACTTC
>few|NA|TRBJ1-1|TRBV30
CAWSVPEVVHTEAFF
TGTGCCTGGAGTGTCCCAGAGGTCGTGCACACTGAAGCTTTCTTT
>many|TRBD2|TRBJ2-2|TRBV3-1
CASSPPTSGRGSGELFF
TGTGCCAGCAGCCCCCCGACTAGCGGGAGAGGTTCCGGGGAGCTGTTTTTT
>many|NA|TRBJ2-3|TRBV11-2
CASSAPGTGATTDTQYF
TGTGCCAGCAGCGCGCCCGGGACGGGGGCCACAACAGATACGCAGTATTTT
>NA|NA|TRBJ2-7|TRBV20-1
CSAGKTGPGEQYF
TGCAGTGCCGGAAAGACAGGACCCGGCGAGCAGTACTTC
>NA|NA|TRBJ2-7|TRBV7-8
CAGSFGGEQYF
TGTGCCGGCAGCTTCGGGGGCGAGCAGTACTTC
>NA|NA|TRBJ1-2|TRBV4-1
CASSQEAGALYGYTF
TGCGCCAGCAGCCAAGAGGCGGGGGCCCTTTATGGCTACACCTTC
>many|TRBD1|TRBJ2-7|TRBV11-2
CASSWDSSYEQYF
TGTGCCAGCAGCTGGGACAGCTCCTACGAGCAGTACTTC
>once|NA|TRBJ2-6|TRBV19
CASSIDPTRSSGANVLTF
TGTGCCAGTAGTATAGATCCCACCAGAAGCTCTGGGGCCAACGTCCTGACTTTC
>NA|NA|TRBJ1-6|TRBV7-9
CASSLPQRPRNSPLHF
TGTGCCAGCAGCTTACCCCAAAGACCGAGAAATTCACCCCTCCACTTT
>many|TRBD1|TRBJ2-3|TRBV24-1
CATSDLGQGTDTQYF
TGTGCCACCAGTGATTTGGGACAGGGGACAGATACGCAGTATTTT
>NA|NA|TRBJ2-2|TRBV30
CAWSVSTGELFF
TGTGCCTGGAGTGTATCGACCGGGGAGCTGTTTTTT
>many|NA|TRBJ1-5|TRBV6-1
CASSLRVPSSNQPQHF
TGTGCCAGCAGTCTCCGGGTCCCCAGTAGCAATCAGCCCCAGCATTTT
>NA|NA|TRBJ2-7|TRBV5-1
CASSLVGGYNEQYF
TGCGCCAGCAGCTTGGTGGGGGGCTACAATGAGCAGTACTTC
>few|TRBD1|TRBJ2-5|TRBV6-5
CASSYFNSGQETQYF
TGTGCCAGCAGTTATTTTAACTCGGGACAGGAGACCCAGTACTTC
>NA|NA|TRBJ1-5|TRBV7-2
CASSLLGGGAGQPQHF
TGTGCCAGCAGCTTACTAGGTGGAGGGGCGGGTCAGCCCCAGCATTTT
>few|NA|TRBJ1-1|TRBV9
CASRGDSEDTEAFF
TGTGCCAGCAGGGGAGACAGTGAAGACACTGAAGCTTTCTTT
>many|TRBD1|TRBJ1-1|TRBV6-2/TRBV6-3
CASSYFGTDTEAFF
TGTGCCAGCAGTTACTTCGGGACAGACACTGAAGCTTTCTTT
>NA|TRBD2|TRBJ2-1|TRBV5-1
CASSLSDSGSYNEQFF
TGCGCCAGCAGCTTGTCCGATAGCGGGAGTTACAATGAGCAGTTCTTC
>NA|NA|TRBJ2-7|TRBV6-2/TRBV6-3
CASSYGGASYEQYF
TGTGCCAGCAGTTACGGGGGGGCCTCCTACGAGCAGTACTTC
>many|TRBD1|TRBJ2-1|TRBV11-2
CASSWSTGGNNEQFF
TGTGCCAGCAGCTGGTCGACAGGGGGTAACAATGAGCAGTTCTTC
>many|NA|TRBJ1-5|TRBV24-1
CATSEAGRPGDQPQHF
TGTGCCACCAGTGAAGCAGGCAGGCCCGGCGATCAGCCCCAGCATTTT
>few|TRBD2|TRBJ2-1|TRBV20-1
CSAAPSGSMFEQFF
TGCAGTGCGGCCCCTAGCGGGAGCATGTTTGAGCAGTTCTTC